The next 15 T cell receptor beta chains were all read from a single sample in a study of OX40 agonist ivuxolimab in advanced cancers. TCRdb's copy holds only in-frame clones and misses some; the assay was immunoSEQ multiplex PCR. The table records more than 45,000 clones, approximately 83% of them present only once. The sample consisted of CD4+ or CD8+ T cells sorted from blood, taken in a trial of the OX40 agonist ivuxolimab. These receptors were taken from an adult with an advanced solid tumor such as melanoma, head and neck, liver or kidney cancer.

This clone was found many times. J is TRBJ2-7 and V is TRBV28, with 8 bases identical to TRBD2. The length of the CDR3 is 12 residues. The germline V gene has CDR1 MDHEN and CDR2 SYDVKM. Trimming took 10 bases from V and 5 from J; bases not matched to a gene: 7. This CDR3 reads CAISAGVHEQYF. CDR3 DNA: TGTGCCATTTCAGCGGGAGTCCACGAGCAGTACTTC.

The V and J genes are TRBV19 and TRBJ2-7; 12 bases agree with TRBD1. Germline values: CDR1 LNHDA, CDR2 SQIVND (reference sequence). This CDR3 region has 14 residues. V shed 5 bases, J shed 4 bases, and the junction held 3 bases outside the gene matches. This CDR3 reads CASSPGQGAYEQYF. As DNA, the CDR3 is TGTGCCAGTAGTCCGGGACAGGGGGCATACGAGCAGTACTTC.

This chain links TRBV5-1 with TRBJ1-4; TRBD1 might be the D (6 bases). CDR1 and CDR2 from the germline V gene are SGHRS and YFSETQ. The CDR3 totals 15 residues. V was shortened by 3 bases and J by 8 bases, with 17 bases between the two germline ends. The CDR3 sequence: CASSSQYRAGEKLFF. As DNA, the CDR3 is TGCGCCAGCAGCTCTCAGTACAGGGCTGGGGAAAAACTGTTTTTT.

The rearrangement uses TRBV4-3 and TRBJ2-2; no clear D. The V gene lost 0 bases and the J gene lost 6 bases, with 5 bases spanning the gap. CDR3 length: 13 residues. Germline-derived CDR1 and CDR2 are LGHNA and YSLEER. Here the CDR3 DNA reads TGCGCCAGCAGCCAAGATTTTTCCGGGGAGCTGTTTTTT. It yields the protein CASSQDFSGELFF.

The chain carries TRBV10-3 and TRBJ1-1, with TRBD1 matching over 12 bases. Trimming cost V 6 bases and J 11 bases; bases outside gene matches: 10. The CDR3 consists of 14 residues. The germline V gene has CDR1 ENHRY and CDR2 SYGVKD. The CDR3 coding sequence is TGTGCCATCAGAGAACCCGGGACAGGGGGCGCGGCTTTCTTT. Translation: CAIREPGTGGAAFF.

The chain recombines TRBV7-2 with TRBJ2-2; TRBD1 is a possible D gene (5 bases). This CDR3 is built from 14 residues. CDR1 SGHTA and CDR2 FQGNSA come from the germline V gene. The V and J ends lost 4 bases and 5 bases respectively, with 11 bases between them. CDR3 loop: CASSWTLGTGELFF. The CDR3 nucleotides are TGTGCCAGCAGCTGGACATTAGGTACCGGGGAGCTGTTTTTT.

V and J are TRBV11-2 and TRBJ1-2; D is unresolved. Germline V gene sequence: CDR1 SGHAT, CDR2 FQNNGV. Trimming cost V 0 bases and J 4 bases, with 6 bases left between them. The CDR3 has 13 residues. CDR3 region: CASSLEVTYGYTF. CDR3 in DNA: TGTGCCAGCAGCTTAGAGGTTACCTATGGCTACACCTTC.

This chain joins TRBV7-6 and TRBJ2-5; D ambiguous. Deletions cut 4 bases from V and 0 bases from J, with 12 bases between. CDR1 and CDR2 (germline): SGHVS, FNYEAQ. The CDR3 has 15 residues. CDR3 residues: CASSSVHSYQETQYF. The CDR3 DNA is TGTGCCAGCAGCTCGGTCCACTCGTACCAAGAGACCCAGTACTTC.

The CDR3 sequence is CASAPVAGRYEQYF. Here the CDR3 DNA reads TGTGCCAGTGCGCCCGTCGCAGGGAGATACGAGCAGTACTTC. The chain carries TRBV19 and TRBJ2-7, with D perhaps given as TRBD1 or TRBD2 (5 bases each). Germline CDR1 is LNHDA and CDR2 is SQIVND (reference sequence). The CDR3 has 14 residues. V lost 8 bases and J lost 4, with 18 bases in between.

This chain joins TRBV30 and TRBJ1-4; D remains ambiguous. The CDR3 consists of 14 residues. V was shortened by 0 bases and J by 8 bases, with 13 bases between the two germline ends. CDR1 and CDR2 from the germline V gene are GTSNPN and SVGIG (reference sequence). In DNA, the CDR3 is TGTGCCTGGAGTGTAAACAGTCTGGAGGAAAAACTGTTTTTT. Amino acid sequence: CAWSVNSLEEKLFF.

This chain links TRBV5-1 with TRBJ2-1; TRBD2 agrees at 11 bases. CDR1 and CDR2 from the germline V gene are SGHRS and YFSETQ. The CDR3 is 15 residues long. J was trimmed by 7 bases and V by 4 bases; bases with no gene match: 7. CDR3 in DNA: TGCGCCAGCAGCCCCCTGACTAGCGGGGTGAATGAGCAGTTCTTC. This gives the protein CASSPLTSGVNEQFF.

This clone appeared a single time. The chain recombines TRBV29-1 with TRBJ1-5, with D possibly matching TRBD1 (6 bases). The CDR3 extends over 13 amino acids. Germline V gene sequence: CDR1 SQVTM, CDR2 ANQGSEA. V was trimmed by 6 bases and J by 4 bases, leaving 13 bases between them. The CDR3 protein is CSVGGQLNQPQHF. In DNA, the CDR3 is TGCAGCGTAGGCGGACAGCTTAATCAGCCCCAGCATTTT.

This clone was picked up a small number of times. V and J are TRBV19 and TRBJ2-5; 7 bases fit TRBD1. The V segment lost 4 bases and the J segment 5 bases; nucleotides outside the gene matches: 4. The V gene's germline CDR1 is LNHDA and CDR2 SQIVND (reference sequence). The length of the CDR3 is 13 residues. The CDR3 protein is CASSTTGDETQYF. CDR3 bases: TGTGCCAGTAGTACTACAGGGGACGAGACCCAGTACTTC.

The V call is TRBV13, the J call TRBJ1-3, with TRBD1 identical over 10 bases. The CDR3 loop spans 16 amino acids. Losses at the gene ends were 5 bases for V and 5 bases for J; bases not matched to a gene: 9. Germline CDR1 reads PRHDT; CDR2 reads FYEKMQ (reference sequence). DNA for the CDR3: TGTGCCAGCAGCCCCGGGACAGGGGACCGAAGAAACACCATATATTTT. Translation: CASSPGTGDRRNTIYF.

This clone was picked up a small number of times. The chain's CDR3 is CASRPGVVTEAFF. CDR3 nucleotide sequence: TGTGCCAGCAGGCCAGGGGTAGTGACTGAAGCTTTCTTT. The chain couples TRBV7-2 to TRBJ1-1; tentative D call: TRBD1 (6 bases). Per germline, CDR1 SGHTA and CDR2 FQGNSA. The CDR3 covers 13 residues. The V end lost 6 bases, the J end lost 5 bases, and 13 bases lay between the germline ends.